Presented here are 14 T cell receptor beta chains from one specimen sequenced in a study of cytomegalovirus exposure and HLA in healthy donors. The protocol was immunoSEQ multiplex PCR, while the TCRdb copy is restricted to in-frame clones and leaves out a portion. In the table there are tens of thousands of clones, over 85% of which are singletons. Source material: PBMCs. All receptors derive from a young woman in good health and CMV-seropositive.

This sequence joins TRBV12-5 and TRBJ2-1, with D unclear. The CDR3 is made up of 12 amino acids. V was clipped by 6 bases and J by 9 bases, with 12 bases between them. Germline V gene data show CDR1 as LGHNT and CDR2 as FRNRAP. CDR3 in DNA: TGTGCTAGTGGCTACGATTACGCTGAGCAGTTCTTC. This sequence encodes CASGYDYAEQFF. Combining the CDR3 with reference TRBV12-5 and TRBJ2-1 gives the whole variable domain DARVTQTPRHKVTEMGQEVTMRCQPILGHNTVFWYRQTMMQGLELLAYFRNRAPLDDSGMPKDRFSAEMPDATLATLKIQPSEPRDSAVYFCASGYDYAEQFFGPGTRLTVL.

This sequence joins TRBV19 and TRBJ1-5, with TRBD1 matching over 8 bases. CDR1 is LNHDA and CDR2 is SQIVND in the germline V gene (reference sequence). This CDR3 comprises 14 residues. J lost 6 bases, V lost 6 bases, and 7 bases had no gene match. This CDR3 reads CASSGQGSGQPQHF. The CDR3 DNA follows: TGTGCCAGTAGCGGACAGGGTTCGGGTCAGCCCCAGCATTTT.

V gene TRBV2 combines with J gene TRBJ2-2; D ambiguous. The V end lost 6 bases, the J end lost 7 bases, and 12 bases lay between the germline ends. This CDR3 has 13 residues. Germline-derived CDR1 and CDR2 are SNHLY and FYNNEI. The CDR3 nucleotides read TGTGCCAGCAGAGCCGCGCGTGGCGGGGAGCTGTTTTTT. This gives the protein CASRAARGGELFF.

The chain is built from TRBV5-4 and TRBJ2-2; tentative D call: TRBD1 (5 bases). V lost 1 base and J 1 base, leaving 8 bases between the germline ends. In germline, CDR1 is SGHNT, CDR2 YYREEE (reference sequence). The CDR3 sequence is 15 residues long. CDR3: CASSLPGQNTGELFF. The DNA of the CDR3 is TGTGCCAGCAGCTTGCCCGGACAGAACACCGGGGAGCTGTTTTTT.

The gene calls are TRBV5-1 and TRBJ1-1; D may be TRBD1 (5 bases). The germline CDR1 and CDR2 sequences are SGHRS and YFSETQ. This CDR3 has 16 residues. The V and J ends lost 3 bases and 0 bases respectively, with 15 bases between them. CDR3 coding DNA: TGCGCCAGCAGCTCAAGACAGATGGGGATGAACACTGAAGCTTTCTTT. Translation: CASSSRQMGMNTEAFF.

This chain connects TRBV28 to TRBJ1-2; the match to TRBD1 covers 8 bases. This CDR3 comprises 15 residues. V lost 3 bases to trimming and J lost 8 bases; unmatched junction nucleotides: 11. Germline V gene lookup returns CDR1 MDHEN and CDR2 SYDVKM. Here the CDR3 DNA reads TGTGCCAGCAGTTTTCAGGGGGCGGTCGTCGGAGGCTACACCTTC. This sequence encodes CASSFQGAVVGGYTF.

The chain couples TRBV5-1 to TRBJ1-1; D is perhaps TRBD1 (5 bases). Germline CDR1 reads SGHRS; CDR2 reads YFSETQ. V was clipped by 2 bases and J by 3 bases, with 14 bases between them. This CDR3 has 15 residues. The CDR3 loop is CASSFAVSRDTEAFF. DNA of the CDR3: TGCGCCAGCAGCTTCGCCGTTTCCAGGGACACTGAAGCTTTCTTT.

This clone was detected once. V and J are TRBV27 and TRBJ1-5, with 9 bases identical to TRBD1. The CDR3 is 13 residues long. Germline trimming cut 5 bases from V and 13 bases from J; bases unmatched to any gene: 9. Germline lookup yields CDR1 MNHEY and CDR2 SMNVEV (reference sequence). The CDR3 DNA follows: TGTGCCAGCAGTCAAAACAGGGGGCGCGGACAGCATTTT. This translates into CASSQNRGRGQHF.

This chain links TRBV7-2 with TRBJ2-7, with TRBD1 identical over 9 bases. After removal of 0 bases from V and 2 bases from J, the junction contained 5 bases not matched to a gene. CDR1 SGHTA and CDR2 FQGNSA come from the germline V gene. The CDR3 totals 16 residues. The CDR3 loop reads CASSLAGGQGAYEQYF. CDR3 DNA sequence: TGTGCCAGCAGCTTAGCTGGGGGACAGGGCGCCTACGAGCAGTACTTC.

The J gene is TRBJ2-1, the V gene TRBV28; TRBD1 matches at 8 bases. CDR1 MDHEN and CDR2 SYDVKM come from the germline V gene. Trimming cost V 4 bases and J 7 bases; bases outside gene matches: 12. This CDR3 spans 16 amino acids. DNA of the CDR3: TGTGCCAGCAGTTCCGGAACGATTACAGGGGGGAATGAGCAGTTCTTC. This sequence encodes CASSSGTITGGNEQFF.

This chain joins TRBV11-3 and TRBJ2-2; unclear D gene. The CDR3 has 13 residues. V lost 2 bases, J lost 6 bases, and 7 bases lay in between. Germline-derived CDR1 and CDR2 are SGHNT and YENEEA. This CDR3 reads CASSLTFAGELFF. In DNA, the CDR3 is TGTGCCAGCAGCTTAACTTTCGCCGGGGAGCTGTTTTTT.

The chain couples TRBV30 to TRBJ2-1; 7 bases are a match to TRBD2. After removal of 1 base from V and 7 bases from J, the junction contained 10 bases not matched to a gene. Germline values: CDR1 GTSNPN, CDR2 SVGIG (reference sequence). CDR3 length: 15 residues. For the CDR3, the DNA is TGTGCCTGGAGTGGACTAGCTTTTTTGGGTAATGAGCAGTTCTTC. It codes for CAWSGLAFLGNEQFF.

The chain joins TRBV5-6 to TRBJ2-2, with 12 bases fitting TRBD2. This CDR3 has 18 amino acids. CDR1 is SGHDT and CDR2 is YYEEEE in the germline V gene. Losses at the gene ends were 9 bases for V and 3 bases for J; bases not matched to a gene: 15. Here the CDR3 reads CATQAVSSGRADTGELFF. The CDR3 nucleotides are TGTGCCACCCAGGCGGTCTCTAGCGGGAGGGCCGACACCGGGGAGCTGTTTTTT.

The V and J genes are TRBV5-1 and TRBJ2-1; a weak D match, TRBD2 (6 bases). V dropped 0 bases and J dropped 4 bases, with 17 bases sitting between them. CDR1 SGHRS and CDR2 YFSETQ come from the germline V gene. The CDR3 is 17 amino acids. CDR3 sequence (DNA): TGCGCCAGCAGCTTGGAACCCCTAGCGTTGTCTTACAATGAGCAGTTCTTC. Residues: CASSLEPLALSYNEQFF.